These T cell receptor beta chains were read from a single sample in a study of shared clonotypes between healthy human individuals. Assay: immunoSEQ multiplex PCR; the TCRdb copy retains only in-frame clones and omits some. This table holds over a million clones, under 80% found once. The sequenced material came from memory CD4+ T cells sorted from blood. The receptor source for this set is a man aged 18 to 30 in good health. Both conserved end residues are part of each CDR3. Fields, in order: clone size, D gene, J gene, V gene, CDR3 protein, CDR3 DNA. D genes are given only for firm matches. Clone size is not always given. Where it is, it says once, few, many or a class for expanded clones.

clone_size: -
d_call: -
j_call: TRBJ1-2
v_call: TRBV28
cdr3_aa: CASSFYLYGYTF
cdr3_nt: TGTGCCAGCAGCTTCTACTTGTATGGCTACACCTTC

clone_size: -
d_call: TRBD2
j_call: TRBJ2-1
v_call: TRBV6-5
cdr3_aa: CASRTTSGRAQEQFF
cdr3_nt: TGTGCCAGCAGAACGACTAGCGGGAGGGCCCAGGAGCAGTTCTTC

clone_size: -
d_call: -
j_call: TRBJ1-2
v_call: TRBV4-1
cdr3_aa: CASSQGGRGYGYTF
cdr3_nt: TGCGCCAGCAGCCAAGGGGGTAGGGGCTATGGCTACACCTTC

clone_size: once
d_call: TRBD2
j_call: TRBJ2-5
v_call: TRBV5-1
cdr3_aa: CASSPTSGSRLETQYF
cdr3_nt: TGCGCCAGCAGCCCGACTAGCGGGAGTCGTCTAGAGACCCAGTACTTC

clone_size: many
d_call: TRBD2
j_call: TRBJ2-2
v_call: TRBV29-1
cdr3_aa: CSVGGRAGNTGELFF
cdr3_nt: TGCAGCGTTGGCGGGAGGGCCGGAAACACCGGGGAGCTGTTTTTT

clone_size: few
d_call: -
j_call: TRBJ1-5
v_call: TRBV10-3
cdr3_aa: CATGVDQPQHF
cdr3_nt: TGTGCCACCGGGGTGGATCAGCCCCAGCATTTT

clone_size: -
d_call: -
j_call: TRBJ1-1
v_call: TRBV11-2
cdr3_aa: CASSSAVRGTEAFF
cdr3_nt: TGTGCCAGCAGCTCAGCAGTGAGGGGGACTGAAGCTTTCTTT

clone_size: -
d_call: -
j_call: TRBJ1-3
v_call: TRBV7-7
cdr3_aa: CASSPSPASSGNTIYF
cdr3_nt: TGTGCTAGCTCACCCTCACCCGCGAGCTCTGGAAACACCATATATTTT

clone_size: -
d_call: -
j_call: TRBJ1-4
v_call: TRBV29-1
cdr3_aa: CSVEIQGGEKLFF
cdr3_nt: TGCAGCGTTGAAATCCAGGGTGGCGAAAAACTGTTTTTT

clone_size: -
d_call: -
j_call: TRBJ2-3
v_call: TRBV28
cdr3_aa: CASTVGGRDTQYF
cdr3_nt: TGTGCCAGCACCGTTGGGGGGCGTGATACGCAGTATTTT

clone_size: -
d_call: -
j_call: TRBJ1-1
v_call: TRBV19
cdr3_aa: CASTMGAVGNTEAFF
cdr3_nt: TGTGCCAGTACCATGGGGGCGGTAGGGAACACTGAAGCTTTCTTT

clone_size: -
d_call: TRBD2
j_call: TRBJ2-5
v_call: TRBV2
cdr3_aa: CASEAGGQETQYF
cdr3_nt: TGTGCCAGCGAGGCGGGGGGTCAAGAGACCCAGTACTTC

clone_size: -
d_call: -
j_call: TRBJ1-3
v_call: TRBV7-2
cdr3_aa: CASSLGQGNTIYF
cdr3_nt: TGTGCCAGCAGCTTGGGGCAGGGAAACACCATATATTTT

clone_size: -
d_call: -
j_call: TRBJ1-2
v_call: TRBV10-3
cdr3_aa: CAISDGRRTFYGYTF
cdr3_nt: TGTGCCATCAGTGACGGTAGGCGGACCTTCTATGGCTACACCTTC

clone_size: -
d_call: -
j_call: TRBJ2-3
v_call: TRBV10-3
cdr3_aa: CAISAGDTQYF
cdr3_nt: TGTGCCATCAGTGCGGGGGATACGCAGTATTTT

clone_size: -
d_call: -
j_call: TRBJ2-3
v_call: TRBV10-3
cdr3_aa: CAISLTSTDTQYF
cdr3_nt: TGTGCCATCAGCCTTACTAGCACAGATACGCAGTATTTT

clone_size: -
d_call: -
j_call: TRBJ2-7
v_call: TRBV6-6
cdr3_aa: CASSYTRGVEQYF
cdr3_nt: TGTGCCAGCAGTTACACCAGGGGGGTCGAGCAGTACTTC

clone_size: -
d_call: -
j_call: TRBJ2-3
v_call: TRBV5-6
cdr3_aa: CASSSKRGTDTQYF
cdr3_nt: TGTGCCAGCAGCTCCAAGCGGGGCACAGATACGCAGTATTTT

clone_size: once
d_call: -
j_call: TRBJ2-7
v_call: TRBV4-3
cdr3_aa: CASSQDVSYEQYF
cdr3_nt: TGCGCCAGCAGCCAAGACGTCTCCTACGAGCAGTACTTC

clone_size: once
d_call: -
j_call: TRBJ1-5
v_call: TRBV5-6
cdr3_aa: CASSLDGSNQPQHF
cdr3_nt: TGTGCCAGCAGCTTGGACGGGAGCAATCAGCCCCAGCATTTT